What follows are 29 T cell receptor beta chains derived from one specimen sequenced in a study of cytomegalovirus exposure and HLA in healthy donors. Assay: immunoSEQ multiplex PCR; the TCRdb copy retains only in-frame clones and omits some. The profile shows around 250,000 clones, around 90% of them singletons. Sequencing was performed on PBMCs. These receptors were obtained from a woman aged 18-30 years in good health and CMV-seronegative.

This chain joins TRBV7-6 and TRBJ1-1; D possibly corresponds to TRBD1 (5 bases). CDR3 size: 14 residues. V was cut by 1 base and J by 5 bases, with 11 bases left in between. The germline V gene encodes CDR1 SGHVS and CDR2 FNYEAQ. This chain's CDR3 is CASSLGQGSTEAFF. The CDR3 nucleotides are TGTGCCAGCAGCTTAGGGCAGGGCAGTACTGAAGCTTTCTTT.

V gene TRBV30 combines with J gene TRBJ1-1; D uncertain. V was trimmed by 3 bases and J by 0 bases, leaving 17 bases between them. Germline lookup yields CDR1 GTSNPN and CDR2 SVGIG (reference sequence). The CDR3 totals 16 residues. The CDR3 region is CAWSRLEGYLNTEAFF. The CDR3 nucleotides read TGTGCCTGGAGCCGACTTGAGGGATACTTGAACACTGAAGCTTTCTTT.

The chain combines TRBV29-1 with TRBJ1-1; D is unresolved. This CDR3 has 13 residues. Germline CDR1 SQVTM, CDR2 ANQGSEA. V was shortened by 3 bases and J by 4 bases, with 12 bases between the two germline ends. The CDR3 nucleotides read TGCAGCGTTGAGAATGTGGGAGGCACTGAAGCTTTCTTT. It is translated as CSVENVGGTEAFF.

The chain has TRBV28 and TRBJ1-3, with a weak D call TRBD1 (6 bases). Trimming cost V 5 bases and J 0 bases, with 17 bases left between them. Germline V lookup: CDR1 MDHEN, CDR2 SYDVKM. The CDR3 runs to 17 residues. The CDR3 sequence: CASSTAYREYSGNTIYF. In DNA, the CDR3 is TGTGCCAGCAGTACTGCATACAGGGAGTACTCTGGAAACACCATATATTTT.

V usage is TRBV28 and J usage is TRBJ1-5; D unclear. V shed 7 bases and J shed 6 bases, with 16 bases lying between them. The length of the CDR3 is 14 residues. Per germline, CDR1 MDHEN and CDR2 SYDVKM. The CDR3 DNA sequence: TGTGCCAGCAATATGGAGGGTAGGAGTCAGCCCCAGCATTTT. This translates into CASNMEGRSQPQHF.

This chain connects TRBV7-8 to TRBJ1-6; weak D call: TRBD1 (5 bases). Per the germline V gene, CDR1 is SGHVS and CDR2 is FQNEAQ. V lost 4 bases and J lost 0, with 16 bases in between. CDR3 size: 18 residues. The CDR3 DNA reads TGTGCCAGCAGCTCCCGAGGGGACTTAAGCTCCTATAATTCACCCCTCCACTTT. This codes for CASSSRGDLSSYNSPLHF.

V and J are TRBV28 and TRBJ1-2; D gene ambiguous. Trimming removed 2 bases from V and 6 bases from J, with 19 bases in between. Germline lookup yields CDR1 MDHEN and CDR2 SYDVKM. The CDR3 spans 16 residues. CDR3 region: CASSLIPGISSDGYTF. For the CDR3, the DNA is TGTGCCAGCAGTTTAATCCCCGGGATTTCTAGTGATGGCTACACCTTC.

V usage is TRBV6-5 and J usage is TRBJ2-1, with 7 bases lining up with TRBD1. V lost 3 bases, J lost 4 bases, and 6 bases stayed unmatched. Germline V CDR1 and CDR2: MNHEY, SVGAGI. This CDR3 has 15 residues. The CDR3 loop is CASSYGDSFYNEQFF. CDR3 bases: TGTGCCAGCAGTTATGGGGACAGCTTTTACAATGAGCAGTTCTTC.

The chain joins TRBV4-1 to TRBJ2-7; TRBD1 agrees at 11 bases. Germline lookup yields CDR1 MGHRA and CDR2 YSYEKL. V shed 3 bases, J shed 3 bases, and the junction held 4 bases outside the gene matches. The CDR3 length is 15 residues. The chain's CDR3 is CASSHPGTGGYEQYF. Written as DNA, the CDR3 is TGCGCCAGCAGCCACCCCGGGACAGGGGGCTACGAGCAGTACTTC.

The J gene is TRBJ2-5, the V gene TRBV6-6; TRBD2 aligns across 12 bases. Germline CDR1 MNHNY, CDR2 SVGAGI (reference sequence). The CDR3 is made up of 14 amino acids. V lost 6 bases, J lost 6 bases, and 5 bases stayed unmatched. The CDR3 sequence is CASRTSGGSKTQYF. The CDR3 DNA sequence: TGTGCCAGCAGAACTAGCGGGGGGTCAAAGACCCAGTACTTC.

The chain combines TRBV6-1 with TRBJ1-2; the D gene is possibly TRBD1 (6 bases). This CDR3 is built from 14 residues. CDR1 and CDR2 (germline): MNHNS, SASEGT. The V end was cut by 6 bases, the J end by 4 bases, with 15 bases between. In nucleotides, the CDR3 is TGTGCCAGCAGGGACTGGGACATACCCTATGGCTACACCTTC. It encodes CASRDWDIPYGYTF.

This sequence joins TRBV29-1 and TRBJ1-5; 9 positions match TRBD1. In germline, CDR1 is SQVTM, CDR2 ANQGSEA. The trim removed 0 bases at V and 5 bases at J, leaving 2 bases unmatched. The CDR3 covers 14 residues. CDR3 in amino acids: CSVEDGTGHQPQHF. The DNA for the CDR3 is TGCAGCGTTGAAGATGGGACAGGGCATCAGCCCCAGCATTTT.

This chain uses TRBV6-5 with TRBJ1-1; D ambiguous. The V end was cut by 0 bases, the J end by 3 bases, with 5 bases between. Germline-derived CDR1 and CDR2 are MNHEY and SVGAGI. The CDR3 runs to 13 residues. CDR3 nucleotides: TGTGCCAGCAGTTACTCAGCTTACACTGAAGCTTTCTTT. This sequence encodes CASSYSAYTEAFF.

V usage is TRBV6-5 and J usage is TRBJ2-2, with D uncertain. The CDR3 is 14 amino acids. In germline, CDR1 is MNHEY, CDR2 SVGAGI. Trimming took off 9 bases at V and 2 bases at J, with 13 bases between the two ends. The CDR3 DNA reads as TGTGCCAGGCAGAGGTCGTTTAACACCGGGGAGCTGTTTTTT. Its translation: CARQRSFNTGELFF.

CDR3 in DNA: TGTGCCAGTAGTATCCTAGCGGGGGAGCAGTTCTTC. It encodes CASSILAGEQFF. V gene TRBV19 combines with J gene TRBJ2-1; 9 nucleotides agree with TRBD2. V shed 3 bases and J 10 bases; nucleotides not matched to a gene: 1. Per germline, CDR1 LNHDA and CDR2 SQIVND (reference sequence). The CDR3 length is 12 residues.

This clone was seen just once. This rearrangement joins TRBV10-3 to TRBJ2-2, with 7 positions matching TRBD2. Losses at the gene ends were 4 bases for V and 1 base for J; bases not matched to a gene: 3. Per germline, CDR1 ENHRY and CDR2 SYGVKD. This CDR3 is built from 15 residues. The CDR3 nucleotides are TGTGCCATCAGTGGTTCTAGCGGGAACACCGGGGAGCTGTTTTTT. This gives the protein CAISGSSGNTGELFF.

This sequence joins TRBV5-1 and TRBJ2-3, with D possibly being TRBD2 (5 bases). CDR3 length: 13 residues. V was clipped by 3 bases and J by 4 bases, with 9 bases between them. Germline V gene sequence: CDR1 SGHRS, CDR2 YFSETQ. The DNA of the CDR3 is TGCGCCAGCAGCTCGGGGTGGGCAGATACGCAGTATTTT. Its translation: CASSSGWADTQYF.

The chain links TRBV30 to TRBJ1-3; perhaps TRBD1 as D (5 bases). Between the trimmed V and J ends, which lost 1 base and 2 bases, there was a span of 9 bases. The CDR3 has 14 residues. Germline V gene data show CDR1 as GTSNPN and CDR2 as SVGIG (reference sequence). The CDR3 DNA sequence: TGTGCCTGGAGTGACCTCAGGGCTGGAAACACCATATATTTT. This gives the protein CAWSDLRAGNTIYF.

The rearrangement links TRBV10-1 to TRBJ2-2; D is perhaps TRBD2 (5 bases). Germline CDR1 is WNHNN and CDR2 is SYGVQD (reference sequence). Trimming pared 8 bases from V and 10 bases from J, leaving 17 bases between. CDR3 length: 13 residues. The CDR3 bases are TGCGCCAGCGATGAGATGGTGAGGGAGGAGCTGTTTTTT. Translating it yields CASDEMVREELFF.

The J gene is TRBJ1-5, the V gene TRBV19; no reliable D call. The germline gives CDR1 LNHDA, CDR2 SQIVND (reference sequence). The V end was cut by 0 bases, the J end by 2 bases, with 8 bases between. CDR3 length: 15 residues. The CDR3: CASSIDQYGNQPQHF. CDR3 nucleotides: TGTGCCAGTAGTATAGATCAGTACGGCAATCAGCCCCAGCATTTT.

The chain couples TRBV27 to TRBJ1-1; D unresolved. Trimming removed 7 bases at V and 1 base at J, with 13 bases between. CDR3 size: 14 residues. CDR1 and CDR2 (germline): MNHEY, SMNVEV (reference sequence). The DNA of the CDR3 is TGTGCCAGCACCGCCGTGGCAGGGAACACTGAAGCTTTCTTT. The encoded protein is CASTAVAGNTEAFF.

The rearrangement uses TRBV27 and TRBJ1-6; weak D call: TRBD1 (5 bases). The CDR3 extends over 20 amino acids. The V end lost 6 bases, the J end lost 3 bases, and 27 bases lay between the germline ends. Per the germline V gene, CDR1 is MNHEY and CDR2 is SMNVEV (reference sequence). CDR3 DNA sequence: TGTGCCAGCAGCTCAGACCCGTCTTGGGGGGAGATAGGCTATAATTCACCCCTCCACTTT. It encodes CASSSDPSWGEIGYNSPLHF.

V gene TRBV27 combines with J gene TRBJ1-5; 11 bases are a match to TRBD1. There are 15 residues in the CDR3. CDR1 and CDR2 from the germline V gene are MNHEY and SMNVEV (reference sequence). The ends lost 5 bases at V and 6 bases at J; junction bases unmatched: 6. The CDR3: CASSPGQGVVQPQHF. The CDR3 coding sequence is TGTGCCAGCAGTCCGGGACAGGGGGTGGTTCAGCCCCAGCATTTT.

This clone was detected a few times. The rearrangement joins TRBV7-9 to TRBJ1-2; possibly TRBD1 for D (5 bases). The germline gives CDR1 SEHNR, CDR2 FQNEAQ (reference sequence). The V and J ends lost 4 bases and 5 bases respectively, with 23 bases between them. The CDR3 spans 17 residues. CDR3 bases: TGTGCCAGCAGCTCCTCCGGGGCGGGAGGGATCGGGTATGGCTACACCTTC. As protein: CASSSSGAGGIGYGYTF.

The gene calls are TRBV25-1 and TRBJ1-2; possibly TRBD1 for D (6 bases). The CDR3 is made up of 15 amino acids. In germline, CDR1 is MGHDK, CDR2 SYGVNS. V was shortened by 2 bases and J by 7 bases, with 17 bases between the two germline ends. Written as DNA, the CDR3 is TGTGCCAGCAGTGAAGGTTGGGGGCAGCTTGGTGGCTACACCTTC. Its protein product is CASSEGWGQLGGYTF.

This clone was picked up one time. V usage is TRBV7-2 and J usage is TRBJ2-1; 9 bases are shared with TRBD2. CDR1 and CDR2 from the germline V gene are SGHTA and FQGNSA. The CDR3 has 17 residues. V lost 0 bases and J lost 7; bases outside the gene matches: 10. In nucleotides, the CDR3 is TGTGCCAGCAGCTTAGCCCCGGGACTAGCCCCTCGAAATGAGCAGTTCTTC. Translated, it gives CASSLAPGLAPRNEQFF.

V is TRBV6-5 and J is TRBJ2-5; 7 bases line up with TRBD2. This CDR3 is built from 15 residues. Looked up from germline, CDR1 is MNHEY and CDR2 is SVGAGI. V trimming: 3 bases; J trimming: 4 bases; junction bases outside the gene matches: 8. CDR3 nucleotides: TGTGCCAGCAGTTATGTCGGGGGGAGGGTAGAGACCCAGTACTTC. Protein sequence: CASSYVGGRVETQYF.

The chain carries TRBV4-3 and TRBJ1-2, with D possibly TRBD1 on 5 matching bases. Germline loops: CDR1 LGHNA, CDR2 YSLEER. The CDR3 runs 14 residues. Between the trimmed V and J ends, which lost 1 base and 5 bases, there was a span of 11 bases. Here the CDR3 reads CASSQAAGPYGYTF. In DNA, the CDR3 is TGCGCCAGCAGCCAAGCTGCAGGGCCTTATGGCTACACCTTC.

The rearrangement links TRBV2 to TRBJ2-1, with 7 nucleotides matching TRBD1. Trimming cost V 6 bases and J 3 bases; bases outside gene matches: 8. The CDR3 is made up of 15 amino acids. In germline, CDR1 is SNHLY, CDR2 FYNNEI. The CDR3 bases are TGTGCCAGCAGCGTGGACAGGCCTATCTACAATGAGCAGTTCTTC. This translates into CASSVDRPIYNEQFF. Supplemented by reference TRBV2 and TRBJ2-1, the full variable domain reads EPEVTQTPSHQVTQMGQEVILRCVPISNHLYFYWYRQILGQKVEFLVSFYNNEISEKSEIFDDQFSVERPDGSNFTLKIRSTKLEDSAMYFCASSVDRPIYNEQFFGPGTRLTVL.